The entry below gives a single T cell receptor (beta chain) sequence along with its context. Reverse transcribed after extraction, RNA yielded cDNA as the sequencing template. The assay was immunoSEQ multiplex PCR, and TCRdb's table has in-frame clones only and misses some. This table has 100,000 to 150,000 clones, 45% to 50% appearing once. The CDR3 is 14 residues long. V was cut by 3 bases and J by 5 bases, with 13 bases left in between. CDR1 SGHDN and CDR2 FVKESK come from the germline V gene. The data derive from a study of CD8+ T cells in alopecia areata. The starting material was CD8+ T cells sorted from blood, obtained at week 0. The rearrangement joins TRBV14 to TRBJ2-5; no firm D call. The receptor's source is a human donor with alopecia areata. The CDR3 reads CASSQWQARETQYF. CDR3 nucleotide sequence: TGTGCCAGCAGCCAGTGGCAGGCAAGGGAGACCCAGTACTTC. The complete variable domain, with remaining parts taken from reference TRBV14 and TRBJ2-5, reads EAGVTQFPSHSVIEKGQTVTLRCDPISGHDNLYWYRRVMGKEIKFLLHFVKESKQDESGMPNNRFLAERTGGTYSTLKVQPAELEDSGVYFCASSQWQARETQYFGPGTRLLVL.